Below are 3 T cell receptor beta chains sequenced from a single sample in a study of T cells after yellow fever vaccination. Each CDR3 protein gets one entry after TCRdb re-called the 5' RACE reads with MiXCR. The data contain a few hundred thousand distinct CDR3 sequences, about 7% of them seen just once; the ten biggest clones take up about 0.85%. This sample comprised CD4+ T cells sorted from PBMCs, obtained 15 days after the yellow fever booster vaccination. The receptors derive from a man aged 25-40 years who received the YFV17D yellow fever vaccine.

The chain is built from TRBV3-1 and TRBJ1-2, with D maybe TRBD1 (5 bases). The V gene lost 4 bases and the J gene lost 3 bases, with 15 bases spanning the gap. CDR3 length equals 15 residues. The germline CDR1 and CDR2 sequences are LGHDT and YNNKEL (reference sequence). The CDR3 reads CASSPYRRWDYGYTF. Here the CDR3 DNA reads TGTGCCAGCAGCCCATACAGGCGATGGGACTATGGCTACACCTTC.

The chain employs TRBV10-3 and TRBJ2-7; 8 bases agree with TRBD1. J lost 4 bases, V lost 10 bases, and 9 bases had no gene match. The CDR3 consists of 13 residues. Germline values: CDR1 ENHRY, CDR2 SYGVKD. CDR3 region: CATNQGADYEQYF. CDR3 sequence (DNA): TGTGCCACGAACCAGGGGGCGGATTACGAGCAGTACTTC.

In its sample, this clonotype was seen many times. The chain combines TRBV19 with TRBJ2-7, with TRBD2 matching over 9 bases. This CDR3 comprises 14 residues. Germline V gene sequence: CDR1 LNHDA, CDR2 SQIVND (reference sequence). V lost 8 bases to trimming and J lost 4 bases; unmatched junction nucleotides: 9. For the CDR3, the DNA is TGTGCCAGTGCCGGAGCTAGCGGGACTTACGAGCAGTACTTC. Translated, it gives CASAGASGTYEQYF.